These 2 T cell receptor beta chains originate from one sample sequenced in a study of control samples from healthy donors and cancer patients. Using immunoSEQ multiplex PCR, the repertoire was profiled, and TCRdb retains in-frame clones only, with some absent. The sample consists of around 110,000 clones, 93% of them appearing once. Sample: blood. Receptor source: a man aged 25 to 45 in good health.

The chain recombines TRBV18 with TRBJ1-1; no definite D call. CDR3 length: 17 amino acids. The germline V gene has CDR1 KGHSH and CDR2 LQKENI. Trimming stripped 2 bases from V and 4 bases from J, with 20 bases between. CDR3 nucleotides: TGTGCCAGCTCACCAAATTCGGGCAACCCCACTTCCACTGAAGCTTTCTTT. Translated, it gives CASSPNSGNPTSTEAFF.

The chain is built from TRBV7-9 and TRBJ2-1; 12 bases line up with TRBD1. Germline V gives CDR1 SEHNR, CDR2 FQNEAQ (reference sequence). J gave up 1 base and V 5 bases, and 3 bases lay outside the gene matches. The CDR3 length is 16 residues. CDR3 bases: TGTGCCAGCAGCCAGGGACAGGGGGCGTCCTACAATGAGCAGTTCTTC. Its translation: CASSQGQGASYNEQFF.